The present TCR beta chain was sequenced within a study of blood T cells in healthy people across ages. On the study more broadly: About one barcoded TCR beta cDNA was captured per two T cells. Findings and caveats of the study: Donors of long life had a larger count of naive CD4+ cells and greater diversity than aged donors.

Germline V gene sequence: CDR1 LGHNA, CDR2 YSLEER. Deletions cut 0 bases from V and 6 bases from J, with 14 bases between. The CDR3 length is 16 residues. A remark on this clonotype: Antigen specificity is unknown.

Sample-barcoded 5' priming and a J-beta primer mix drove a second PCR of 7 to 11 cycles. A tag from a template-switch adaptor with 12 random nucleotides marked each cDNA molecule. Any given sample supplied a minimum of 3 million CDR3-containing paired-end reads. TCRdb re-called the 5' RACE reads through MiXCR, storing one row per CDR3 protein. Of about 1.4 million distinct CDR3 sequences in the sample, 45% to 70% were seen once. The rearrangement uses TRBV4-3 and TRBJ1-4, with unresolved D. Sequencing was done on a sample of blood. This clonotype was sampled from a man aged 18-30 years in good health. CDR3 loop: CASSQDRTRRDEKLFF. CDR3 sequence (DNA): TGCGCCAGCAGCCAAGATCGGACTAGACGAGATGAAAAACTGTTTTTT.